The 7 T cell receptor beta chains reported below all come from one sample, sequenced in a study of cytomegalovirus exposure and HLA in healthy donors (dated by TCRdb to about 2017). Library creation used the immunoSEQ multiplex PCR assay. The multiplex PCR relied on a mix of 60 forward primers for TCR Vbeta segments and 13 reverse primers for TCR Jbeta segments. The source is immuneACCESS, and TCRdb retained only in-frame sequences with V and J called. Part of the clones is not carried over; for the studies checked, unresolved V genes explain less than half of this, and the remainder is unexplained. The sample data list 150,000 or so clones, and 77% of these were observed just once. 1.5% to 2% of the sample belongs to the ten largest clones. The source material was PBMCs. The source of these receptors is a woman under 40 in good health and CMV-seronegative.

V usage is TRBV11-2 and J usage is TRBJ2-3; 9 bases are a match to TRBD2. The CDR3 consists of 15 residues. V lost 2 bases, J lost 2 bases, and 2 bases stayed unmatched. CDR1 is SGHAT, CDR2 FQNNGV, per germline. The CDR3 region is CASSLSGGTTDTQYF. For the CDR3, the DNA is TGTGCCAGCAGCTTAAGCGGGGGGACCACAGATACGCAGTATTTT.

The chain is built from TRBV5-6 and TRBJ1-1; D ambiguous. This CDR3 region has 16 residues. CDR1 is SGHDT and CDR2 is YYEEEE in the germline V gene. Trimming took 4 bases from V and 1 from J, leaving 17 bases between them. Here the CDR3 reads CASSPLGGSGNTEAFF. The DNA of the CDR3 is TGTGCCAGCAGCCCATTAGGAGGGTCCGGGAACACTGAAGCTTTCTTT. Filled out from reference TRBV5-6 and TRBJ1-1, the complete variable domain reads DAGVTQSPTHLIKTRGQQVTLRCSPKSGHDTVSWYQQALGQGPQFIFQYYEEEERQRGNFPDRFSGHQFPNYSSELNVNALLLGDSALYLCASSPLGGSGNTEAFFGQGTRLTVV.

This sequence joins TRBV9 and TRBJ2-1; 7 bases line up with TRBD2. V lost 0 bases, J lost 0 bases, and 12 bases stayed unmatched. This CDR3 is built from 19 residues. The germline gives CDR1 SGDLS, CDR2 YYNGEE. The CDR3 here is CASSVEASGEGRSYNEQFF. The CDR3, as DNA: TGTGCCAGCAGCGTAGAGGCTAGCGGAGAGGGGCGCTCCTACAATGAGCAGTTCTTC.

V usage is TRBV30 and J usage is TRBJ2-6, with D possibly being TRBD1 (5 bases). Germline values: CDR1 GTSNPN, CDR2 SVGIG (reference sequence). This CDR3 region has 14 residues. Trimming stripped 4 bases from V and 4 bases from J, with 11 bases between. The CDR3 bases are TGTGCCTGGACCGTGACAGTCGGGGCCAACGTCCTGACTTTC. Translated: CAWTVTVGANVLTF.

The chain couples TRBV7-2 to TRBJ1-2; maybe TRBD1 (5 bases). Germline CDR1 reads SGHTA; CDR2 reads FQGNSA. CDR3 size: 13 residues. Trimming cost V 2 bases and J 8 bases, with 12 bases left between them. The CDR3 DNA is TGTGCCAGCAGCTTACAGTCGGGGGACGGCTACACCTTC. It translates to CASSLQSGDGYTF.

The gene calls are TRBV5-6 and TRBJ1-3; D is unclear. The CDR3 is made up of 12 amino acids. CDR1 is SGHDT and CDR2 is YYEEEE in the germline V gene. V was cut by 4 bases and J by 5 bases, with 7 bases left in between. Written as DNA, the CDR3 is TGTGCCAGCAGCCTTCAGAGAAACACCATATATTTT. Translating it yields CASSLQRNTIYF.

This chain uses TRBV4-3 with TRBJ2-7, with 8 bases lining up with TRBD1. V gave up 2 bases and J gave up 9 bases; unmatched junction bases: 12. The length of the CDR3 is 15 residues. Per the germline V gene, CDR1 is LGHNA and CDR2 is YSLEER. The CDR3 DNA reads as TGCGCCAGCAGCCAATCCGGGACAGGACCTGTTGGGCAGTACTTC. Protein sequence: CASSQSGTGPVGQYF.